This T cell receptor beta chain was sequenced during a study of blood T cell repertoires in COVID-19. V was cut by 3 bases and J by 1 base, with 8 bases left in between. The CDR3 extends over 14 amino acids. Germline CDR1 reads LGHNA; CDR2 reads YSLEER. How the authors handled the data: For nucleated cells, counts were estimated from reference gene primer amplification. The assay was immunoSEQ multiplex PCR, and TCRdb's table has in-frame clones only and misses some. V and J calls and clone size are given by that table; D and trimming were obtained from the DNA. The table shows fewer than 130,000 clones, with roughly 79% occurring only once.

This clonotype was sampled from a woman older than 75 with active or convalescent COVID-19. The chain employs TRBV4-3 and TRBJ2-3; TRBD2 might be the D (6 bases). The sequencing sample was made of peripheral blood. For the CDR3, the DNA is TGCGCCAGCAGCCAGTCGGGGGGCACAGATACGCAGTATTTT. Translating gives CASSQSGGTDTQYF.